This TCR beta chain was observed in a study of T-cell reconstitution after alpha-beta-depleted transplantation in children (dated by TCRdb to the mid-2010s). At the level of the whole study: Using TCR repertoire profiling, the study quantitatively followed how T-cell immune reconstitution unfolded in children after TCRalphabeta/CD19-depleted allogeneic hematopoietic cell transplantation.

The library relied on PCR. The instrument was an Illumina HiSeq 2500. TCR library preparation used molecular barcoding, with unique molecular identifiers applied to normalize quantification of the TCRbeta repertoire. Using fastp at Q25 and MiXCR, TCRdb reprocessed the public reads and kept productive beta chains. Merged by CDR3 protein, the rows form single entries marked with the most common genes and DNA. The sample table contains some 340,000 distinct CDR3 sequences; only one count was recorded for 10% of them. Less than 2.5% of the sample is taken by the ten largest. Details on this clonotype: Its specific antigen is unknown. No per-base quality is available; no much larger clone lies one base away.

The germline V gene supplies CDR1 MGHRA and CDR2 YSYEKL. V lost 1 base and J lost 0 bases, and the count of bases not matched to a germline gene is 8. The CDR3 spans 20 residues, from the cysteine through the phenylalanine. The DNA shown is the 60-base CDR3, in frame from base 1. The sequencing here drew on PBMCs from the stem cell graft donor, taken from the stem cell graft. This receptor chain uses TRBV4-1 and TRBJ2-1; TRBD2 lines up with 14 middle nucleotides. The source of this sequence is a human donor who donated a stem cell graft to a child with acute lymphoblastic leukemia. The bases are TGCGCCAGCAGCCAAGGTCCGGGACTAGCGGGGGTTAGCTCCTACAATGAGCAGTTCTTC. This gives the protein CASSQGPGLAGVSSYNEQFF.